These 19 T cell receptor beta chains share one sample of origin, sequenced in a study of T cells in Graves' hyperthyroidism and ophthalmopathy. Amplified TCR beta CDR3 regions came from RNA transcripts. In the first-round RT-PCR of the TCR CDR3, the HTBI primer set was used. TCRdb re-derived calls from the multiplex PCR reads in MiXCR, one entry per CDR3 protein. Here the sample spans about 510,000 distinct CDR3 sequences, approximately 49% being singletons. The material sequenced was peripheral blood or thyroid tissue (not recorded which). These TCRs come from an adult woman with Graves' disease, either hyperthyroidism or ophthalmopathy (not recorded which).

Worth noting for this clonotype: A much more abundant neighbour one base away suggests this may be a read error. For the CDR3, the DNA is TGTGTCGTGGAACCCGGACAGGGCTATGGCTACACCTTC. Translating it yields CVVEPGQGYGYTF. This sequence joins TRBV10-3 and TRBJ1-2, with TRBD1 matching over 8 bases. Germline assignment: CDR1 ENHRY and CDR2 SYGVKD. The CDR3 runs to 13 residues.

The sample holds a few counts of this clonotype. The chain links TRBV6-1 to TRBJ1-5; 8 bases are a match to TRBD1. The CDR3 loop spans 13 amino acids. CDR1 is MNHNS and CDR2 is SASEGT in the germline V gene. V gave up 7 bases and J gave up 5 bases; unmatched junction bases: 4. The CDR3 loop reads CASIPRGHQPQHF. DNA for the CDR3: TGTGCCAGCATTCCCAGGGGGCATCAGCCCCAGCATTTT.

The V and J genes are TRBV20-1 and TRBJ2-7; 8 nucleotides line up with TRBD2. CDR3 length: 14 amino acids. The junction had 7 bases not matched to a gene; V was cut back by 3 bases and J by 3 bases. CDR1 is DFQATT and CDR2 is SNEGSKA in the germline V gene (reference sequence). The CDR3 DNA reads as TGCAGTGCTAGGGCCGGGGGGGGAAGCTACGAGCAGTACTTC. Translation gives CSARAGGGSYEQYF.

There are many counts of this clonotype. The chain is built from TRBV28 and TRBJ1-2; D gene ambiguous. In germline, CDR1 is MDHEN, CDR2 SYDVKM. V gave up 3 bases and J gave up 6 bases, with 17 bases separating them. This CDR3 spans 15 amino acids. The CDR3 coding sequence is TGTGCCAGCAGTTTTCGGCCACGGACGCCGCATGGCTACACCTTC. This sequence encodes CASSFRPRTPHGYTF.

The chain has TRBV2 and TRBJ2-7; TRBD2 agrees at 13 bases. This CDR3 spans 12 amino acids. Germline V gene data show CDR1 as SNHLY and CDR2 as FYNNEI. The CDR3 reads CAGLAGAYEQYF. Written as DNA, the CDR3 is TGTGCTGGACTAGCGGGGGCCTACGAGCAGTACTTC.

The chain is built from TRBV14 and TRBJ1-4; D remains unclear. CDR3 length equals 14 residues. CDR1 and CDR2 from the germline V gene are SGHDN and FVKESK. The V gene lost 0 bases and the J gene lost 9 bases, with 11 bases spanning the gap. DNA for the CDR3: TGTGCCAGCAGCCAAGATAGGGTGGGGAAAAAACTGTTTTTT. Protein: CASSQDRVGKKLFF.

This clonotype has a handful of counts. The V and J genes are TRBV11-2 and TRBJ1-6; D is uncertain. This CDR3 contains 16 residues. From germline, CDR1 is SGHAT and CDR2 FQNNGV. V was pared by 5 bases and J by 2 bases, with 13 bases between. The CDR3: CASSPLRVAYNSPLHF. The CDR3 bases are TGTGCCAGCAGCCCCCTCCGGGTTGCCTATAATTCACCCCTCCACTTT.

The CDR3 DNA reads TGTGCCAGCAGCTTATCTGGGACAGGGGGAAGTCAGCCCCAGCATTTT. It specifies CASSLSGTGGSQPQHF. This chain links TRBV7-9 with TRBJ1-5, with TRBD1 matching 11 bases. Germline V gene sequence: CDR1 SEHNR, CDR2 FQNEAQ (reference sequence). CDR3 length equals 16 residues. After removal of 2 bases from V and 6 bases from J, the junction contained 6 bases not matched to a gene.

The chain recombines TRBV12-3 or TRBV12-4 with TRBJ1-3, with D possibly TRBD1 on 5 matching bases. Trimming shortened V by 7 bases and J by 1 base, and 8 bases separated the two germline ends. The CDR3 is 13 residues long. In DNA form, the CDR3 reads TGTGCCAGCAATAGGGGATCTGGAAACACCATATATTTT. Protein product: CASNRGSGNTIYF.

J is TRBJ2-7 and V is TRBV10-3, with a possible D match to TRBD2 (6 bases). CDR3 size: 12 residues. Looked up from germline, CDR1 is ENHRY and CDR2 is SYGVKD. V was clipped by 8 bases and J by 6 bases, with 14 bases between them. In DNA form, the CDR3 reads TGTGCCATCTACGGCGGGACTGGCGAGCAGTACTTC. This translates into CAIYGGTGEQYF.

There are a few counts of this clonotype. The CDR3 region has the DNA TGTGCCAGCAGCCGGGACAGAACCCAAGAGACCCAGTACTTC. Amino acid sequence: CASSRDRTQETQYF. This chain uses TRBV7-2 with TRBJ2-5; 7 bases are shared with TRBD1. The CDR3 contains 14 residues. Germline V gives CDR1 SGHTA, CDR2 FQGNSA. V dropped 5 bases and J dropped 1; count of bases not matched to a gene: 4.

The V call is TRBV13, the J call TRBJ1-4; D is undetermined. Germline-derived CDR1 and CDR2 are PRHDT and FYEKMQ (reference sequence). The CDR3 consists of 12 residues. V lost 7 bases to trimming and J lost 8 bases, with 11 bases between them. The CDR3 loop reads CASNSAGEKLFF. The CDR3, as DNA: TGTGCCAGCAACTCGGCAGGAGAAAAACTGTTTTTT.

This chain links TRBV7-9 with TRBJ1-1; D is unresolved. The CDR3 contains 12 residues. V lost 2 bases and J 8 bases, leaving 9 bases between the germline ends. Germline V gene sequence: CDR1 SEHNR, CDR2 FQNEAQ (reference sequence). The CDR3 sequence is CASSLPRPEAFF. The CDR3 DNA is TGTGCCAGCAGCTTACCGAGGCCAGAAGCTTTCTTT.

The table lists this clonotype with many counts. V usage is TRBV5-4 and J usage is TRBJ2-6; D ambiguous. Trimming stripped 4 bases from V and 0 bases from J, with 11 bases between. The germline V gene encodes CDR1 SGHNT and CDR2 YYREEE (reference sequence). This CDR3 is built from 16 residues. CDR3 bases: TGTGCCAGCAGCAAGAACTCGATCTCTGGGGCCAACGTCCTGACTTTC. Translated, it gives CASSKNSISGANVLTF. The entire variable domain, with the rest obtained from reference TRBV5-4 and TRBJ2-6, is as follows: ETGVTQSPTHLIKTRGQQVTLRCSSQSGHNTVSWYQQALGQGPQFIFQYYREEENGRGNFPPRFSGLQFPNYSSELNVNALELDDSALYLCASSKNSISGANVLTFGAGSRLTVL.

This clonotype is a singleton in its sample. This chain joins TRBV10-3 and TRBJ2-3; TRBD2 aligns across 10 bases. The CDR3 consists of 16 residues. With V trimmed by 2 bases and J by 3 bases, 5 bases remained unmatched. Germline V lookup: CDR1 ENHRY, CDR2 SYGVKD. CDR3 DNA: TGTGCCATCAGTGAGCCTAGCGGGAGCCCAACAGATACGCAGTATTTT. Translated: CAISEPSGSPTDTQYF.

The chain uses TRBV20-1 and TRBJ1-5, with no clear D. Trimming took off 4 bases at V and 2 bases at J, with 6 bases between the two ends. The CDR3 runs to 12 residues. Germline V gives CDR1 DFQATT, CDR2 SNEGSKA (reference sequence). For the CDR3, the DNA is TGCAGTGCTACCGCGGGCAATCAGCCCCAGCATTTT. It is translated as CSATAGNQPQHF.

Turning to this clonotype: Sequence at one end of the junction differs from germline and may be a read error. The rearrangement links TRBV20-1 to TRBJ1-2; 11 bases match TRBD1. CDR3 size: 10 residues. CDR1 and CDR2 from the germline V gene are DFQATT and SNEGSKA (reference sequence). The CDR3 nucleotides read TGCAGTGCCAGGACAGGGGGCTACATCTTC. Amino acids: CSARTGGYIF.

A word on this clonotype: The missing conserved phenylalanine or tryptophan at the end of this CDR3 makes a read error likely. The DNA is left out, because the CDR3 cannot be placed on it with certainty; the CDR3 is given as TCRdb lists it. The chain uses TRBV5-1 and TRBJ1-1. CDR1 is SGHRS, CDR2 YFSETQ, per germline. The CDR3 sequence runs 11 residues, both termini included. The CDR3: CASSSGRVDNY.

The CDR3 nucleotides read TGTGCCAGCTTTAAGGGCGGCAATCAGCCCCAGCATTTT. This translates into CASFKGGNQPQHF. The V call is TRBV2, the J call TRBJ1-5; the D is unclear. The CDR3 runs 13 residues. Germline V gene lookup returns CDR1 SNHLY and CDR2 FYNNEI. V lost 8 bases, J lost 2 bases, and 10 bases lay in between.